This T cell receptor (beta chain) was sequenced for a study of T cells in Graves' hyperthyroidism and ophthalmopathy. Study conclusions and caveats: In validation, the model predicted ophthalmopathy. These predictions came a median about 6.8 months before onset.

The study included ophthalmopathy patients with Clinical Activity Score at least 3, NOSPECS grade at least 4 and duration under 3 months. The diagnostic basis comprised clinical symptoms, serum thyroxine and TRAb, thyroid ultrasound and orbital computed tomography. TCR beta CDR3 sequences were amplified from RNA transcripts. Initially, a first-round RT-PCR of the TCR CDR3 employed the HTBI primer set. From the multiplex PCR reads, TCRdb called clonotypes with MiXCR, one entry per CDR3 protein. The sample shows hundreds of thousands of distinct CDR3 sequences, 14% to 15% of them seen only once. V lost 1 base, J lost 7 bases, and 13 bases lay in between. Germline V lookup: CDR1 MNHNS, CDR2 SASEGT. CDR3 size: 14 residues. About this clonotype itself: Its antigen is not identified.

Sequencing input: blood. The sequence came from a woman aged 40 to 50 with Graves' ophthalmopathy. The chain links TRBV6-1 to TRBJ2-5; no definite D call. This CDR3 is CASSEDPGVRTQYF. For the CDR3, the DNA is TGTGCCAGCAGTGAAGATCCAGGCGTGAGGACCCAGTACTTC.